The present TCR beta chain was sequenced within a study of vaccination effects on CD4 cells after COVID-19. Germline CDR1 is SGHTA and CDR2 is FQGNSA. The length of the CDR3 is 14 residues. V dropped 5 bases and J dropped 3 bases, with 13 bases sitting between them. Here immunoSEQ multiplex PCR was the method, and the copy in TCRdb shows in-frame clones only, minus some. The sample includes about 17,000 clones, over 60% seen only once; the top ten take under 25%. Concerning this clone: Its antigen is not known.

Sequencing in the ViraFEST assay came after antigen-specific CD4+ T cells had been expanded with viral peptide pools, which were used to stimulate PBMC. Investigators separated out CD4+ T cells once around 11 days of culture had passed. It was between March and December 2020 that the person had a SARS-CoV-2 infection confirmed by PCR. Each participant received a vaccine that was either BNT162b2 or mRNA-1273, given as two doses. The sample consisted of CD4+ T cells from PBMCs cultured with SARS-CoV-2 spike peptides, taken after COVID-19 vaccination. The rearrangement links TRBV7-2 to TRBJ1-1; D perhaps matches TRBD1 (6 bases). The sequence derives from a human donor who had a prior SARS-CoV-2 infection. CDR3 in amino acids: CASSPQGRYTEAFF. The DNA for the CDR3 is TGTGCCAGCAGCCCCCAGGGGAGGTACACTGAAGCTTTCTTT. Full variable domain (missing parts from reference TRBV7-2 and TRBJ1-1): GAGVSQSPSNKVTEKGKDVELRCDPISGHTALYWYRQSLGQGLEFLIYFQGNSAPDKSGLPSDRFSAERTGGSVSTLTIQRTQQEDSAVYLCASSPQGRYTEAFFGQGTRLTVV.